The 24 T cell receptor beta chains below were found in one sample sequenced in a study of blood T cell repertoires in COVID-19. TCRdb's copy holds only in-frame clones and misses some; the assay was immunoSEQ multiplex PCR. The sample has about 150,000 clones, around 88% seen once. The source material was peripheral blood. These receptors were collected from a man between 60 and 75 years old with active or convalescent COVID-19.

This clone was found once. The J gene is TRBJ2-3, the V gene TRBV6-5, with a weak D call TRBD2 (6 bases). The germline V gene encodes CDR1 MNHEY and CDR2 SVGAGI. CDR3 length: 15 residues. V was cut by 5 bases and J by 2 bases, with 14 bases left in between. CDR3 sequence: CASSRSSEYTDTQYF. CDR3 bases: TGTGCCAGCAGTAGGTCTAGCGAATACACAGATACGCAGTATTTT.

This sequence joins TRBV5-6 and TRBJ2-7; the D gene could be TRBD1 or TRBD2 (5 bases each). The V end lost 4 bases, the J end lost 2 bases, and 13 bases lay between the germline ends. Germline CDR1 SGHDT, CDR2 YYEEEE. There are 14 residues in the CDR3. The CDR3 sequence: CASSLGPLAYEQYF. The CDR3 coding sequence is TGTGCCAGCAGCCTGGGACCCCTAGCCTACGAGCAGTACTTC.

The chain links TRBV7-9 to TRBJ1-3; D ambiguous. Trimming shortened V by 4 bases and J by 0 bases, and 13 bases separated the two germline ends. In germline, CDR1 is SEHNR, CDR2 FQNEAQ (reference sequence). The CDR3 is made up of 16 amino acids. The CDR3 loop reads CASSSDRRLSGNTIYF. The CDR3, as DNA: TGTGCCAGCAGCTCAGATAGAAGACTCTCTGGAAACACCATATATTTT.

This sequence joins TRBV2 and TRBJ1-3; D perhaps matches TRBD1 (5 bases). Trimming removed 6 bases from V and 0 bases from J, with 12 bases in between. Germline-derived CDR1 and CDR2 are SNHLY and FYNNEI. This CDR3 region has 15 residues. Written as DNA, the CDR3 is TGTGCCAGCAGCATCACAGGCCCCTCTGGAAACACCATATATTTT. Translating it yields CASSITGPSGNTIYF. The complete variable domain, with remaining parts taken from reference TRBV2 and TRBJ1-3, reads EPEVTQTPSHQVTQMGQEVILRCVPISNHLYFYWYRQILGQKVEFLVSFYNNEISEKSEIFDDQFSVERPDGSNFTLKIRSTKLEDSAMYFCASSITGPSGNTIYFGEGSWLTVV.

The chain uses TRBV28 and TRBJ2-7; no reliable D call. The V gene's germline CDR1 is MDHEN and CDR2 SYDVKM. The CDR3 covers 12 residues. Trimming stripped 7 bases from V and 0 bases from J, with 7 bases between. CDR3 coding DNA: TGTGCCAGCAACCCCAGCTCCTACGAGCAGTACTTC. Protein sequence: CASNPSSYEQYF.

The chain couples TRBV7-9 to TRBJ2-7, with TRBD1 as a possible D gene (5 bases). The CDR3 is 12 residues long. CDR1 is SEHNR and CDR2 is FQNEAQ in the germline V gene (reference sequence). Trimming shortened V by 5 bases and J by 7 bases, and 12 bases separated the two germline ends. The CDR3 bases are TGTGCCAGCAGCCGCATAGCAGGGGAGCAGTACTTC. Residues: CASSRIAGEQYF.

This chain links TRBV6-5 with TRBJ2-2, with a tentative D call TRBD1 (5 bases). The ends were cut back, 8 bases at V and 0 bases at J, with 13 bases in the middle. CDR3 length: 15 residues. Germline loops: CDR1 MNHEY, CDR2 SVGAGI. The CDR3 DNA reads TGTGCCAGCTCATTAGACAGTACGAACACCGGGGAGCTGTTTTTT. Amino acid sequence: CASSLDSTNTGELFF.

In its sample, this clone was seen many times. The J gene is TRBJ2-3, the V gene TRBV2; D unclear. Germline lookup yields CDR1 SNHLY and CDR2 FYNNEI. V was trimmed by 5 bases and J by 1 base, leaving 7 bases between them. The length of the CDR3 is 13 residues. The CDR3 DNA reads as TGTGCCAGCAGTACACAAGGCACAGATACGCAGTATTTT. The encoded protein is CASSTQGTDTQYF.

This chain uses TRBV27 with TRBJ2-5, with 10 bases that match TRBD2. Germline V lookup: CDR1 MNHEY, CDR2 SMNVEV (reference sequence). The CDR3 consists of 17 residues. V shed 5 bases, J shed 2 bases, and the junction held 11 bases outside the gene matches. CDR3 nucleotides: TGTGCCAGCAGTCCTTTTACTAGCGGGGCGTTTCAAGAGACCCAGTACTTC. Translating it yields CASSPFTSGAFQETQYF.

J is TRBJ1-1 and V is TRBV19; a possible D gene is TRBD1 (5 bases). Trimming stripped 5 bases from V and 11 bases from J, with 18 bases between. Germline lookup yields CDR1 LNHDA and CDR2 SQIVND (reference sequence). The CDR3 is 13 residues long. CDR3 DNA sequence: TGTGCCAGTAGTCCTAGCCGGGACTCCGCGGCTTTCTTT. As protein: CASSPSRDSAAFF.

The chain combines TRBV29-1 with TRBJ1-1; weak D call: TRBD1 (6 bases). Germline CDR1 reads SQVTM; CDR2 reads ANQGSEA. The CDR3 loop spans 15 amino acids. Trimming shortened V by 6 bases and J by 1 base, and 18 bases separated the two germline ends. In nucleotides, the CDR3 is TGCAGCGTCCAACACCGGGGAGGGGGGAACACTGAAGCTTTCTTT. It yields the protein CSVQHRGGGNTEAFF. Filled out from reference TRBV29-1 and TRBJ1-1, the complete variable domain reads SAVISQKPSRDICQRGTSLTIQCQVDSQVTMMFWYRQQPGQSLTLIATANQGSEATYESGFVIDKFPISRPNLTFSTLTVSNMSPEDSSIYLCSVQHRGGGNTEAFFGQGTRLTVV.

The chain is built from TRBV5-6 and TRBJ2-1, with TRBD2 as a possible D gene (6 bases). Looked up from germline, CDR1 is SGHDT and CDR2 is YYEEEE. The CDR3 contains 15 residues. Trimming stripped 2 bases from V and 2 bases from J, with 11 bases between. CDR3: CASSFAGRPYNEQFF. The CDR3 DNA reads as TGTGCCAGCAGCTTCGCGGGACGCCCCTACAATGAGCAGTTCTTC.

The chain couples TRBV28 to TRBJ1-2, with 8 bases aligning to TRBD1. Germline V gene data show CDR1 as MDHEN and CDR2 as SYDVKM. The V gene end was trimmed by 5 bases and the J gene end by 4 bases; junction bases not matched to a gene: 9. The length of the CDR3 is 15 residues. CDR3 in DNA: TGTGCCAGCAGTGATCCAGGGGGCGCCGTCTATGGCTACACCTTC. Its translation: CASSDPGGAVYGYTF.

This chain connects TRBV7-9 to TRBJ2-5; 9 nucleotides align to TRBD1. Germline values: CDR1 SEHNR, CDR2 FQNEAQ (reference sequence). The CDR3 is 15 residues long. V lost 5 bases and J lost 4; bases outside the gene matches: 8. CDR3 residues: CASSHGQGKGETQYF. CDR3 DNA sequence: TGTGCCAGCAGCCATGGACAGGGGAAGGGAGAGACCCAGTACTTC.

The chain employs TRBV6-4 and TRBJ1-1, with D uncertain. The CDR3 extends over 16 amino acids. Germline V lookup: CDR1 MRHNA, CDR2 SNTAGT. V was pared by 10 bases and J by 0 bases, with 21 bases between. The CDR3 region is CATLARDRLMNTEAFF. CDR3 in DNA: TGTGCCACCCTGGCTAGAGACCGCTTGATGAACACTGAAGCTTTCTTT.

This clone appeared once. The V call is TRBV6-4, the J call TRBJ1-3, with no clear D. Germline V CDR1 and CDR2: MRHNA, SNTAGT. V was clipped by 7 bases and J by 3 bases, with 16 bases between them. This CDR3 region has 15 residues. CDR3: CASTLSTENGNTIYF. The CDR3 nucleotides are TGTGCCAGCACCCTATCTACAGAGAATGGAAACACCATATATTTT.

The chain combines TRBV7-6 with TRBJ1-4; D possibly corresponds to TRBD1 (6 bases). CDR1 SGHVS and CDR2 FNYEAQ come from the germline V gene. The CDR3 totals 15 residues. The ends were cut back, 5 bases at V and 7 bases at J, with 17 bases in the middle. CDR3 coding DNA: TGTGCCAGCAGCCCACAACAGGGTCAAGGTGAAAAACTGTTTTTT. Residues: CASSPQQGQGEKLFF.

This chain joins TRBV4-2 and TRBJ1-2; D is undetermined. Looked up from germline, CDR1 is LGHNA and CDR2 is YNFKEQ. This CDR3 has 12 amino acids. V was clipped by 0 bases and J by 5 bases, with 4 bases between them. The CDR3 DNA reads TGTGCCAGCAGCCAAGACAGATATGGCTACACCTTC. This gives the protein CASSQDRYGYTF.

This clone occurred once. The chain combines TRBV7-3 with TRBJ1-1, with D hard to call. This CDR3 is built from 13 residues. V lost 6 bases to trimming and J lost 4 bases, with 12 bases between them. CDR1 is SGHTA, CDR2 FQGTGA, per germline. This CDR3 is CASSLMAGTEAFF. The CDR3 nucleotides read TGTGCCAGCAGTCTGATGGCGGGCACTGAAGCTTTCTTT.

The CDR3 DNA sequence: TGTGCCAGCTCACCACTGTCAGGGGGTCTTGGGTCCTACGAGCAGTACTTC. Amino acid sequence: CASSPLSGGLGSYEQYF. The rearrangement links TRBV18 to TRBJ2-7, with 7 bases matching TRBD1. The CDR3 length is 17 residues. The germline CDR1 and CDR2 sequences are KGHSH and LQKENI. The trim removed 1 base at V and 1 base at J, leaving 10 bases unmatched.

The V call is TRBV7-2, the J call TRBJ2-7; 9 bases are shared with TRBD1. Germline CDR1 SGHTA, CDR2 FQGNSA. Trimming cost V 3 bases and J 4 bases; bases outside gene matches: 4. CDR3 length equals 14 residues. In DNA form, the CDR3 reads TGTGCCAGCAGCTTCCGACAGGGGGTTTACGAGCAGTACTTC. Protein sequence: CASSFRQGVYEQYF.

The chain carries TRBV19 and TRBJ1-6; D gene uncertain. The germline V gene encodes CDR1 LNHDA and CDR2 SQIVND (reference sequence). The CDR3 is 14 amino acids. The V end was cut by 7 bases, the J end by 9 bases, with 16 bases between. The CDR3 nucleotides read TGTGCCAGTACCCGGGCGAGAGGGAGTTCACCCCTCCACTTT. Protein sequence: CASTRARGSSPLHF. Full variable domain (rest looked up from reference TRBV19 and TRBJ1-6): DGGITQSPKYLFRKEGQNVTLSCEQNLNHDAMYWYRQDPGQGLRLIYYSQIVNDFQKGDIAEGYSVSREKKESFPLTVTSAQKNPTAFYLCASTRARGSSPLHFGNGTRLTVT.

The chain combines TRBV11-2 with TRBJ2-3, with 7 bases aligning to TRBD1. The CDR3 has 14 residues. V shed 7 bases, J shed 0 bases, and the junction held 4 bases outside the gene matches. The germline V gene has CDR1 SGHAT and CDR2 FQNNGV. The CDR3 region has the DNA TGTGCCAGCAAGGACAGGCAGAGCACAGATACGCAGTATTTT. Translating gives CASKDRQSTDTQYF.

The chain couples TRBV21-1 to TRBJ2-3; the table's D call of TRBD2 was not tested on the DNA. TRBV21-1 is reported as a pseudogene. The CDR3 runs to 18 residues. In DNA, the CDR3 is TGTGCCAGCAGCTCCCCGGGACTAGCGGGAGGGCACGTAGGTACGCAGTATTTT. Protein sequence: CASSSPGLAGGHVGTQYF.